These T cell receptor beta chains were read from a single sample in a study of blood T cell repertoires in COVID-19. Repertoires were generated with immunoSEQ multiplex PCR, while TCRdb's copy carries only in-frame clones and drops some. This sample has under 300,000 clones; roughly 91% occur once, and the top ten carry about 2.1%. Sequenced: PBMCs or T cells enriched from blood (not recorded which). The receptors were gathered from a woman between 40 and 55 years old with acute COVID-19. Both conserved end residues are part of each CDR3. The order of the fields is D gene, J gene, clone size, V gene, CDR3 DNA, CDR3 protein. The D gene is left open where the match is weak. Some rows have no size entry. The others give once, few or many, or a class for an expanded clone.

TRBD2	TRBJ2-7	once	TRBV7-3	TGTGCCAGCAGCTTAGAGGGAGCGGGGGGGCACTACGAGCAGTACTTC	CASSLEGAGGHYEQYF
-	TRBJ1-2	-	TRBV3-1/TRBV3-2	TGTGCCAGCAGCCAAGCTAGTAGCCCTGGTCGGGGGGGAGGAGGCTACACCTTC	CASSQASSPGRGGGGYTF
-	TRBJ1-3	once	TRBV7-9	TGTGCCAGCAGCCGGGTAACTGAATCTGGAAACACCATATATTTT	CASSRVTESGNTIYF
TRBD1	TRBJ1-4	-	TRBV7-9	TGTGCCAGCAGCGCGCGGACAGGGCGAAATGAAAAACTGTTTTTT	CASSARTGRNEKLFF
-	TRBJ1-5	-	TRBV24-1	TGTGCCACCAGTGATTTGAAAGCTGATAGCAATCAGCCCCAGCATTTT	CATSDLKADSNQPQHF
-	TRBJ1-1	-	TRBV9	TGTGCCAGCAGGGGTCGGGAGGGGACTGAAGCTTTCTTT	CASRGREGTEAFF
-	TRBJ1-2	-	TRBV15	TGTGCCACCAGCAGAGACAAACTCTATGGCTACACCTTC	CATSRDKLYGYTF
-	TRBJ1-2	-	TRBV11-3	TGTGCCAGCAGCCCGGGGGGGGGCAGAGAGGTAAACTATGGCTACACCTTC	CASSPGGGREVNYGYTF
TRBD1	TRBJ1-5	-	TRBV28	TGTGCCAGCAGTGAGGGGGCAGGGAATCAGCCCCAGCATTTT	CASSEGAGNQPQHF
-	TRBJ1-1	-	TRBV11-2	TGTGCCAGCAGCCCGATCAGGGGCAAAGGGAACACTGAAGCTTTCTTT	CASSPIRGKGNTEAFF
-	TRBJ2-2	-	TRBV3-1/TRBV3-2	TGTGCCAGCAGCCAAGAAGAGACGGGAGAGTACACCGGGGAGCTGTTTTTT	CASSQEETGEYTGELFF
TRBD1	TRBJ1-2	many	TRBV14	TGTGCCAGCAGCCAAACAAAGGGGACAGAAAATAACTATGGCTACACCTTC	CASSQTKGTENNYGYTF
TRBD1	TRBJ2-1	-	TRBV19	TGTGCCAGTAGTATAGAAGGGACAGGGAGGGGTGAGCAGTTCTTC	CASSIEGTGRGEQFF
TRBD1	TRBJ2-7	-	TRBV2	TGTGCCAGCACGGGACAGCTACTCTACGAGCAGTACTTC	CASTGQLLYEQYF
-	TRBJ2-3	-	TRBV6-2/TRBV6-3	TGTGCCAGCAGTTACCCCACTGGAAGCGGCAGACGCACAGATACGCAGTATTTT	CASSYPTGSGRRTDTQYF
-	TRBJ1-1	-	TRBV20-1	TGCAGTGCTAGAGATCTCTCTGAAGCTTTCTTT	CSARDLSEAFF
-	TRBJ1-2	-	TRBV7-2	TGTGCCAGCAGCTTAGATACCGGCGGCTACTATGGCTACACCTTC	CASSLDTGGYYGYTF
-	TRBJ1-5	-	TRBV19	TGTGCCAGTAGTATAGGGGGGAGGGGTGGCAATCAGCCCCAGCATTTT	CASSIGGRGGNQPQHF
TRBD1	TRBJ1-4	once	TRBV11-3	TGTGCCAGCAGCCTCACCCGGCAGGGGGCTGAAAAACTGTTTTTT	CASSLTRQGAEKLFF
-	TRBJ1-6	-	TRBV28	TGTGCCAGCAGTTTCCGGGAGGATAATTCACCCCTCCACTTT	CASSFREDNSPLHF
TRBD1	TRBJ1-2	-	TRBV28	TGTGCCAGCAGCCCCCCGGACAGGGACGGTGGCTACACCTTC	CASSPPDRDGGYTF
-	TRBJ2-1	few	TRBV24-1	TGTGCCACCAGCCAAGAGGGCCAAAAGGTCCATGAGCAGTTCTTC	CATSQEGQKVHEQFF
-	TRBJ2-3	-	TRBV28	TGTGCCAGCAGTGACGGGGGTACAGATACGCAGTATTTT	CASSDGGTDTQYF
-	TRBJ2-5	-	TRBV12-5	TGTGCTAGTGGTACCTACAGCCAAGAGACCCAGTACTTC	CASGTYSQETQYF
-	TRBJ2-7	-	TRBV27	TGTGCCAGCAGTTTATCTGAGCGGAGCTCCTACGAGCAGTACTTC	CASSLSERSSYEQYF
TRBD1	TRBJ1-6	-	TRBV27	TGTGCCAGCAGTCTCGGGACAGTGAATTCACCCCTCCACTTT	CASSLGTVNSPLHF
-	TRBJ1-1	-	TRBV5-4	TGTGCCAGCAGCTTTGAGGGGACACCGAACACTGAAGCTTTCTTT	CASSFEGTPNTEAFF
-	TRBJ1-1	-	TRBV7-9	TGTGCCAGCAGCGCACCAGGGGTGGAGGCTTTCTTT	CASSAPGVEAFF
TRBD2	TRBJ2-5	-	TRBV5-1	TGCGCCAGCAGCTTTACTGGGACTAGCGGGTACCAAGAGACCCAGTACTTC	CASSFTGTSGYQETQYF
TRBD1	TRBJ2-5	-	TRBV28	TGTGCCAGCAGTCTCTGGACAGGGGGGCCCCAAGAGACCCAGTACTTC	CASSLWTGGPQETQYF
TRBD1	TRBJ2-3	-	TRBV28	TGTGCCAGCAGTTTTCCGGCAGGGGGCGGGACAGATACGCAGTATTTT	CASSFPAGGGTDTQYF
-	TRBJ2-1	-	TRBV19	TGTGCCAGTAAGACTAGCTACAATGAGCAGTTCTTC	CASKTSYNEQFF
-	TRBJ2-2	-	TRBV9	TGTGCCAGCACCAATGGGAGAAGTAACACCGGGGAGCTGTTTTTT	CASTNGRSNTGELFF
TRBD1	TRBJ2-4	-	TRBV30	TGTGCCTGGATTAACAGGGGATCGGCCAAAAACATTCAGTACTTC	CAWINRGSAKNIQYF
-	TRBJ1-3	-	TRBV5-6	TGTGCCAGCAGCTTGCAACCGAGCTCTGGAAACACCATATATTTT	CASSLQPSSGNTIYF